This passage covers 19 T cell receptor beta chains from one sample sequenced in a study of T cell repertoires in cytomegalovirus infection. Their target antigens are unknown. Each CDR3 protein gets one entry after TCRdb re-called the reads with MiXCR. The sample has about 110,000 distinct CDR3 sequences; more than 30% are singletons. This specimen consisted of CD8+ T cells from cultured PBMCs, obtained from culture after CMV antigen stimulation. Receptor source: a human donor in good health (CMV status not recorded). Some clones in this sample may be carry-over from other donors' samples.

CDR3 sequence reads: CSVDDFTGTGTTEAFF. The CDR3 DNA sequence: TGCAGCGTTGACGACTTTACCGGGACAGGGACGACTGAAGCTTTCTTT. The rearrangement uses TRBV29-1 and TRBJ1-1, with 9 bases matching TRBD1. The CDR3 consists of 16 residues. V trimming: 3 bases; J trimming: 5 bases; junction bases outside the gene matches: 13. Looked up from germline, CDR1 is SQVTM and CDR2 is ANQGSEA.

There are many counts of this clonotype. This chain links TRBV7-6 with TRBJ1-1; TRBD1 matches at 7 bases. Germline-derived CDR1 and CDR2 are SGHVS and FNYEAQ. V dropped 1 base and J dropped 8; count of bases not matched to a gene: 4. The CDR3 is made up of 13 amino acids. The CDR3 nucleotides read TGTGCCAGCAGCTTAGGGGCGGGACAGGAAGCTTTCTTT. Its translation: CASSLGAGQEAFF.

This clonotype has a count of ten or more. The chain carries TRBV19 and TRBJ2-3; TRBD2 is a possible D gene (5 bases). V lost 3 bases to trimming and J lost 1 base, with 17 bases between them. Per germline, CDR1 LNHDA and CDR2 SQIVND (reference sequence). This CDR3 region has 17 residues. CDR3 protein: CASSISRLNGGTDTQYF. The CDR3 nucleotides read TGTGCCAGTAGTATCTCGAGACTGAACGGGGGCACAGATACGCAGTATTTT.

This clonotype showed up just once. The V gene is TRBV27, the J gene TRBJ1-5, with D hard to call. V was shortened by 4 bases and J by 8 bases, with 18 bases between the two germline ends. The germline CDR1 and CDR2 sequences are MNHEY and SMNVEV (reference sequence). The length of the CDR3 is 15 residues. The DNA of the CDR3 is TGTGCCAGCAGTTACGACGTCCCCGACGGGGAGCCCCAGCATTTT. It is translated as CASSYDVPDGEPQHF.

A note on this clonotype: Germline is not matched at one junction end, which may reflect a read error. The genes are TRBV7-6 and TRBJ2-5; 7 bases fit TRBD1. CDR3 length equals 17 residues. Germline V CDR1 and CDR2: SGHVS, FNYEAQ. CDR3 protein: CASSPSRPGTEQETQYF. CDR3 nucleotide sequence: TGTGCTAGCAGCCCGAGCCGTCCCGGGACAGAACAAGAGACCCAGTACTTC.

This clonotype occurred a few times. The V call is TRBV7-2, the J call TRBJ2-3; D possibly uses TRBD1 or TRBD2 (5 bases each). Per the germline V gene, CDR1 is SGHTA and CDR2 is FQGNSA. The ends were cut back, 5 bases at V and 4 bases at J, with 19 bases in the middle. The CDR3 covers 16 residues. The CDR3 here is CASSTGQPGYSDTQYF. DNA for the CDR3: TGTGCCAGCAGCACGGGGCAGCCCGGCTACTCAGATACGCAGTATTTT.

The chain is built from TRBV25-1 and TRBJ2-6; D gene unclear. V lost 4 bases to trimming and J lost 0 bases, with 10 bases between them. The CDR3 spans 16 residues. Per germline, CDR1 MGHDK and CDR2 SYGVNS. The chain's CDR3 is CASSGVGASGANVLTF. The CDR3 bases are TGTGCCAGCAGTGGGGTGGGTGCCTCTGGGGCCAACGTCCTGACTTTC.

The CDR3 DNA reads as TGTGCCAGCAGTTTGGACTCATTTCTCCGCTATGGCTACACCTTC. It specifies CASSLDSFLRYGYTF. V usage is TRBV7-9 and J usage is TRBJ1-2, with no clear D. The CDR3 is 15 amino acids. Germline V gene sequence: CDR1 SEHNR, CDR2 FQNEAQ (reference sequence). Deletions cut 6 bases from V and 4 bases from J, with 18 bases between.

On this clonotype itself: The junction shows a germline mismatch at one end, possibly a read error. The chain combines TRBV7-6 with TRBJ2-1, with D tentatively TRBD2 (7 bases). The V gene's germline CDR1 is SGHVS and CDR2 FNYEAQ. This CDR3 contains 15 residues. The CDR3: CASSPSYGGGAEQFF. The CDR3 bases are TGTGCTAGCAGCCCCTCCTATGGAGGGGGGGCTGAGCAGTTCTTC.

This clonotype was detected once. The rearrangement links TRBV6-8 to TRBJ2-7, with 7 bases identical to TRBD1. The CDR3 length is 13 residues. Trimming at V came to 6 bases and at J to 2 bases, leaving 4 bases not matched to a gene. Germline assignment: CDR1 MNHGY and CDR2 SAAAGT. This chain's CDR3 is CASSITGAYEQYF. CDR3 in DNA: TGTGCCAGCAGCATTACAGGGGCCTACGAGCAGTACTTC.

The rearrangement uses TRBV2 and TRBJ2-7; D is unresolved. The V gene's germline CDR1 is SNHLY and CDR2 FYNNEI. The CDR3 is 15 amino acids. V shed 5 bases and J shed 2 bases, with 16 bases lying between them. The CDR3 sequence is CASSRRVFSAYEQYF. In nucleotides, the CDR3 is TGTGCCAGCAGTCGTAGGGTGTTCAGCGCCTACGAGCAGTACTTC.

Concerning this clonotype itself: The junction departs from germline at one end; a sequencing error may be responsible. The chain carries TRBV7-2 and TRBJ1-1; no definite D call. The germline V gene encodes CDR1 SGHTA and CDR2 FQGNSA. The CDR3 is 14 residues long. The CDR3 DNA is TGTGTCAGCAGCCGAAGACCCGAGAACACTGAAGCTTTCTTT. This translates into CVSSRRPENTEAFF.

This clonotype occurred many times. This rearrangement joins TRBV7-2 to TRBJ2-7; either TRBD1 or TRBD2 may supply D (7 bases each). Trimming took off 0 bases at V and 3 bases at J, with 21 bases between the two ends. CDR3 length: 18 residues. CDR1 and CDR2 (germline): SGHTA, FQGNSA. In DNA form, the CDR3 reads TGTGCCAGCAGCTTAGCCGGCGGGGGACAGCTCCCAAACTACGAGCAGTACTTC. Translation: CASSLAGGGQLPNYEQYF.

Only a few counts were recorded for this clonotype. V and J are TRBV11-2 and TRBJ2-1, with D perhaps assigned TRBD1 or TRBD2 (7 bases each). The CDR3 has 16 residues. Germline V lookup: CDR1 SGHAT, CDR2 FQNNGV. Trimming shortened V by 5 bases and J by 6 bases, and 20 bases separated the two germline ends. Written as DNA, the CDR3 is TGTGCCAGCAGCGTTCCCGAGACAGGGAGGGCCAATGAGCAGTTCTTC. Protein product: CASSVPETGRANEQFF.

This CDR3 is CASSAVWTGVTDTQYF. CDR3 in DNA: TGTGCCAGTAGTGCGGTTTGGACAGGGGTCACAGATACGCAGTATTTT. The V and J genes are TRBV19 and TRBJ2-3; 9 nucleotides agree with TRBD1. The ends lost 5 bases at V and 2 bases at J; junction bases unmatched: 8. This CDR3 comprises 16 residues. CDR1 LNHDA and CDR2 SQIVND come from the germline V gene (reference sequence). Complete variable domain (other parts from reference TRBV19 and TRBJ2-3): DGGITQSPKYLFRKEGQNVTLSCEQNLNHDAMYWYRQDPGQGLRLIYYSQIVNDFQKGDIAEGYSVSREKKESFPLTVTSAQKNPTAFYLCASSAVWTGVTDTQYFGPGTRLTVL.

The chain combines TRBV7-6 with TRBJ1-2, with D possibly matching TRBD1 (5 bases). CDR3 size: 14 residues. Germline V CDR1 and CDR2: SGHVS, FNYEAQ. V gave up 5 bases and J gave up 4 bases, with 14 bases separating them. The CDR3 nucleotides are TGTGCCAGCAGCCGTGACAGCTCAATCTATGGCTACACCTTC. Protein sequence: CASSRDSSIYGYTF. The entire variable domain, with the rest obtained from reference TRBV7-6 and TRBJ1-2, is as follows: GAGVSQSPRYKVTKRGQDVALRCDPISGHVSLYWYRQALGQGPEFLTYFNYEAQQDKSGLPNDRFSAERPEGSISTLTIQRTEQRDSAMYRCASSRDSSIYGYTFGSGTRLTVV.

DNA of the CDR3: TGTGCCAGCAGCTACCGGACAGCTAGACTAGAGACCCAGTACTTC. Translated, it gives CASSYRTARLETQYF. The rearrangement uses TRBV13 and TRBJ2-5, with D possibly being TRBD1 (6 bases). Trimming pared 4 bases from V and 4 bases from J, leaving 16 bases between. The germline V gene encodes CDR1 PRHDT and CDR2 FYEKMQ (reference sequence). This CDR3 comprises 15 residues.

The rearrangement joins TRBV5-4 to TRBJ2-1; 7 bases agree with TRBD1. The CDR3 loop spans 16 amino acids. The V segment lost 0 bases and the J segment 2 bases; nucleotides outside the gene matches: 5. Looked up from germline, CDR1 is SGHNT and CDR2 is YYREEE (reference sequence). The CDR3 reads CASSLETGLPYNEQFF. The CDR3 DNA reads TGTGCCAGCAGCTTGGAGACAGGGTTGCCCTACAATGAGCAGTTCTTC.

A few counts support this clonotype. The V gene is TRBV11-2, the J gene TRBJ2-1, with D uncertain. CDR1 and CDR2 from the germline V gene are SGHAT and FQNNGV. The CDR3 totals 16 residues. Trimming removed 0 bases at V and 7 bases at J, with 16 bases between. The DNA of the CDR3 is TGTGCCAGCAGCTTAGAACTGTCAGGCTTTACTAATGAGCAGTTCTTC. Translated, it gives CASSLELSGFTNEQFF.